Detailed here is one T cell receptor (beta chain). Its antigen is still unknown. This specimen belongs to a study of blood T cells in healthy people across ages. The second PCR ran about 6 to 12 cycles with a sample-barcoded 5' primer and J-beta primers. Each cDNA was tagged by a template-switch adaptor containing 12 random nucleotides. TCRdb passed the 5' RACE reads through MiXCR, listing each CDR3 protein once. The sample shows around 1,900,000 distinct CDR3 sequences, approximately 39% of them seen only once. The CDR3 is 17 residues long. Germline loops: CDR1 MNHNS, CDR2 SASEGT. Trimming left V 7 bases short and J 1 base short, with 17 bases between. Study-level results: No one knew whether donors had CMV, which possibly confounded expanded clonotype changes.

Per sample, extraction of total RNA gave at least 5.5 micrograms in every case. V gene TRBV6-1 combines with J gene TRBJ2-6; perhaps TRBD1 as D (5 bases). The material sequenced was blood. The sequence derives from a human donor in good health. DNA for the CDR3: TGTGCCAGCACCCGAACCCCTACAGGTTCTGGGGCCAACGTCCTGACTTTC. It is translated as CASTRTPTGSGANVLTF.